The sequence of this TCR beta chain was determined in a study of patients and donors after allogeneic stem cell transplantation. TCRdb fed the RT-PCR reads into MiXCR, producing one record per CDR3 protein. The repertoire holds under 170,000 distinct CDR3 sequences, with 30% to 45% as singletons. CDR3 length: 14 amino acids. V lost 3 bases and J 1 base, leaving 9 bases between the germline ends. Per germline, CDR1 MNHEY and CDR2 SMNVEV (reference sequence). The chain combines TRBV27 with TRBJ1-1; D uncertain. The TCR originated in a human donor who was either an allogeneic HSCT recipient or a stem cell or donor lymphocyte infusion donor (not recorded which). It is not recorded whose cells these are; they may come from a transplant donor. The sequenced material came from blood, either unsorted or a sorted T cell fraction (not recorded which). DNA for the CDR3: TGTGCCAGCAGTTTTTCCGCACCGAACACTGAAGCTTTCTTT. Encoded protein: CASSFSAPNTEAFF.